This T cell receptor (beta chain) was captured in a study of identifying expanded T cells in peripheral blood. Study results and caveats: Technical replicates showed about 1.1 changed clones; two weeks approximately 16; four weeks 19. Clone count variance between roughly 2-week samples rose with total template count.

The germline gives CDR1 MNHNY, CDR2 SVGAGI (reference sequence). CDR3 length equals 15 residues. V was pared by 5 bases and J by 0 bases, with 10 bases between. This clone has only one observation. The target antigen is unknown. The table came from immunoSEQ multiplex PCR; TCRdb's copy has only in-frame clones and leaves some out. The table has about 100,000 clones, around nine tenths seen once. During the collection period, no donor immune events like infections were recorded. The material sequenced was blood. The chain joins TRBV6-6 to TRBJ2-2, with D perhaps matching TRBD1 (5 bases). This TCR was recovered from a person aged 18-70 years in good health. CDR3: CASSARATNTGELFF. Here the CDR3 DNA reads TGTGCCAGCAGTGCCAGGGCAACGAACACCGGGGAGCTGTTTTTT.